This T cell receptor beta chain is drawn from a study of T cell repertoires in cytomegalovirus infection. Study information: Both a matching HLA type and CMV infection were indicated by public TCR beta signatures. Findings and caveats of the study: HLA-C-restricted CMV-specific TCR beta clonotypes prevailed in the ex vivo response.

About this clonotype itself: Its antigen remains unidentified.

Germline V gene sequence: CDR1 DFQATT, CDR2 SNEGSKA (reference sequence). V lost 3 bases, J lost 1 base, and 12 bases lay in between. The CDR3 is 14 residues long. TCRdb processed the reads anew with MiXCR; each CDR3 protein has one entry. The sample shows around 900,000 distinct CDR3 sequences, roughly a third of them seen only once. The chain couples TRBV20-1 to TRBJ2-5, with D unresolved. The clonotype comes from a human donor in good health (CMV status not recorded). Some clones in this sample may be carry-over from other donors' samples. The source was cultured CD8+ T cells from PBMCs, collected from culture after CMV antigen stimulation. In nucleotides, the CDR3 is TGCAGTGCTAGGGACCTCTGGGGCCAAGAGACCCAGTACTTC. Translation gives CSARDLWGQETQYF.